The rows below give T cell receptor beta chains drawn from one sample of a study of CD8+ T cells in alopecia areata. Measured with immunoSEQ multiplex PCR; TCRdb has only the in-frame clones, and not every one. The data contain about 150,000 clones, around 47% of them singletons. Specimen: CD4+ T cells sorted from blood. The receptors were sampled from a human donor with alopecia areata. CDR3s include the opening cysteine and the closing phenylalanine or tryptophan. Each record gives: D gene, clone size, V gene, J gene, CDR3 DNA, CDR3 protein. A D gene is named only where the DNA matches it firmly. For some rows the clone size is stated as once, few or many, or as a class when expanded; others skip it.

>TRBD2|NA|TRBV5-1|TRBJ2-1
TGCGCCAGCAGCTTGACTAGCGGGAGGATCTCCTACAATGAGCAGTTCTTC
CASSLTSGRISYNEQFF
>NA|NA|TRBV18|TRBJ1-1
TGTGCCAGCTCACCCGACCTGGGAACTGAAGCTTTCTTT
CASSPDLGTEAFF
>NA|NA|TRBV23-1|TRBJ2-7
TGCGCCGTAGAGGGTATCTTTTACGAGCAGTACTTC
CAVEGIFYEQYF
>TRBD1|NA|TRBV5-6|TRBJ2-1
TGTGCCAGCAGCTTTGACAGGGGGCGCTTAGTCTTGCAGTTCTTC
CASSFDRGRLVLQFF
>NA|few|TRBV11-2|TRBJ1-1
TGTGCCAGCAGCTTAGTGCAGGTTATTGAAGCTTTCTTT
CASSLVQVIEAFF
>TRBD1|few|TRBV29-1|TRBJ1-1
TGCAGCGTGCGGGGACAGGGTTACACTGAAGCTTTCTTT
CSVRGQGYTEAFF
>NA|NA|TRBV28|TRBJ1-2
TGTGCCAGCAGTACCCAGCGACAGGAAAAAGTCTATGGCTACACCTTC
CASSTQRQEKVYGYTF
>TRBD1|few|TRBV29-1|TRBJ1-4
TGCAGCGCGACAGGGGGTAATGAAAAACTGTTTTTT
CSATGGNEKLFF
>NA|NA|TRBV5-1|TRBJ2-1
TGCGCCAGCAGCCAAGACACCCCTTTCTACAATGAGCAGTTCTTC
CASSQDTPFYNEQFF
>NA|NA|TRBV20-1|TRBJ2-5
TGCAGTGTGTCGGAGGGGGAGACCCAGTACTTC
CSVSEGETQYF
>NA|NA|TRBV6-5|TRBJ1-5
TGTGCCAGCAGAGAGGTTAACGATCAGCCCCAGCATTTT
CASREVNDQPQHF
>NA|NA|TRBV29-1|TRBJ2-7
TGCAGCGTTGAACACTCGTACGAGCAGTACTTC
CSVEHSYEQYF
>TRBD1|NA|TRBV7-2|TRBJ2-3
TGTGCCAGCAGCCCGAGACAGGGGAGCACAGATACGCAGTATTTT
CASSPRQGSTDTQYF
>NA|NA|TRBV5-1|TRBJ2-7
TGCGCCAGCAGTCCCACGGCAGGGATCGTGAACGAGCAGTACTTC
CASSPTAGIVNEQYF
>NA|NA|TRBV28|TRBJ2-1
TGTGCCAGCAGTTCAGCTATCGGGTCGGCGTGGTTCTTC
CASSSAIGSAWFF
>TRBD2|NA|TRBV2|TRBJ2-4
TGTGCCAGGAGCGGGGCCGCCAAAAACATTCAGTACTTC
CARSGAAKNIQYF
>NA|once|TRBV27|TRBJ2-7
TGTGCCAGCGGTACCCGACAGAACTACGAGCAGTACTTC
CASGTRQNYEQYF
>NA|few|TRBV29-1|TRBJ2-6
TGCAGCGTGGACGGATTCTCTGGGGCCAACGTCCTGACTTTC
CSVDGFSGANVLTF
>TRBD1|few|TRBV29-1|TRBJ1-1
TGCAGCGTTCAGGAGGGACAGGGGGGTGAAGCTTTCTTT
CSVQEGQGGEAFF
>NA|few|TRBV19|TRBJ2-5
TGTGCCAGCTGTCGGGGACACCGTCACCAAGAGACCCAGTACTTC
CASCRGHRHQETQYF
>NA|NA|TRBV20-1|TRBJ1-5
TGCAGTGCTGGGGATCAGCCCCAGCATTTT
CSAGDQPQHF
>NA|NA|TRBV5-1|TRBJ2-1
TGCGCCAGCAGCTTGGGCGGCAGTCTAACTAATGAGCAGTTCTTC
CASSLGGSLTNEQFF
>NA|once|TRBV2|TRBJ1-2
TGTGCCAGCAGCTTTTATGGCTACACCTTC
CASSFYGYTF
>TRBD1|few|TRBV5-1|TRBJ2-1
TGCGCCAGCAGTCCACCCGGGACAGGGGTCAATGAGCAGTTCTTC
CASSPPGTGVNEQFF
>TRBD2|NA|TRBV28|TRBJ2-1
TGTGCCAGCAGTTCACCCTACGGACTAGCATTCTCCCAGTTCTTC
CASSSPYGLAFSQFF
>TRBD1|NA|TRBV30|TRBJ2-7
TGTGCCTGGAGTCTCGGACAGGGCGACGAGCAGTACTTC
CAWSLGQGDEQYF
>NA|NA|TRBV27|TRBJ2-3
TGTGCCAGCAGCTTCGGGGTTCTGACAGATACGCAGTATTTT
CASSFGVLTDTQYF
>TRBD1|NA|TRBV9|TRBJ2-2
TGTGCCAGCAGCGACGGATCACCGGGACAGGGGGCTGTGGCCGGGGAGCTGTTTTTT
CASSDGSPGQGAVAGELFF
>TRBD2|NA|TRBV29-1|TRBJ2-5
TGCAGCGTTGGGGAGGGATCTCAGGGGACCCAGTACTTC
CSVGEGSQGTQYF
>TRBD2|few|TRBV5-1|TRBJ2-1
TGCGCCAGCAGCTTGGGGTGGACTAGCGGGAGCCATGAGCAGTTCTTC
CASSLGWTSGSHEQFF
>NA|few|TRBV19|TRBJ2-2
TGTGCCAGCATTTCCGGAACAGGGCGATTTGGGGAGCTGTTTTTT
CASISGTGRFGELFF
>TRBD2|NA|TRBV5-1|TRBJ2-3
TGCGCCAGCAGAAACTCCGGGACTAGCGGCCTACGGGATACGCAGTATTTT
CASRNSGTSGLRDTQYF
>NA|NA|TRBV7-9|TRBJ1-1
TGTGCCAGCAGCCCGATAAAGGACCCGATGAACACTGAAGCTTTCTTT
CASSPIKDPMNTEAFF
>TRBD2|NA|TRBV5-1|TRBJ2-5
TGCGCCAGCAGCTTCCGCCTAGCGGGTTCGGAGACCCAGTACTTC
CASSFRLAGSETQYF
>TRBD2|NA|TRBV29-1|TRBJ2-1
TGCAGCGCCCCTAGCGGGAGTCAGAATGAGCAGTTCTTC
CSAPSGSQNEQFF
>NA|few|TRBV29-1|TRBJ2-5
TGCAGCGCCTCCAAGGCAGGGACCGCGAAGACCCAGTACTTC
CSASKAGTAKTQYF
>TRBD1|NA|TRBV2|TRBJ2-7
TGTGCCACCGAGGGACAGTCGAATTATCAGTACTTC
CATEGQSNYQYF
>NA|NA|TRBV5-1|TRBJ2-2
TGCGCCAGCAGCTTGGCCCAGAACACCGGGGAGCTGTTTTTT
CASSLAQNTGELFF
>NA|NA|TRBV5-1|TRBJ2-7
TGCGCCAGCAGCTTGGTTGGCGAGCAGTACTTC
CASSLVGEQYF
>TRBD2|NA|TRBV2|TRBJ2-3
TGTGCCAGCTTACGTTCGAGGCTAGCGGGGCCTCGGCATACGCAGTATTTT
CASLRSRLAGPRHTQYF
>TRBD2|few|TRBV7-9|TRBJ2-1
TGTGCCAGCAGCTACCCAGGACTAGCCCGACCCAATGAGCAGTTCTTC
CASSYPGLARPNEQFF
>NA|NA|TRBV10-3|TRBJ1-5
TGTGCCATCAGTGAGAGTCTTCAGCCCCAGCATTTT
CAISESLQPQHF
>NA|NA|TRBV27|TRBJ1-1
TGTGCCAGCAGTTCCCGGACAACGGTCGAAGCTTTCTTT
CASSSRTTVEAFF
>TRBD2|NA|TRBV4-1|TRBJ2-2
TGCGCCAGCAGCCAAGATCGGGCTAGCGGGAACACCGGGGAGCTGTTTTTT
CASSQDRASGNTGELFF